This T cell receptor (beta chain) was obtained from a study of human T cells and chemical hapten exposure. Study at large: Upper inner arm skin measuring 2 cm by 2 cm received 2% DPC for sensitization. Patients were given diphenylcyclopropenone on the scalp weekly across the roughly 25-week study.

The germline gives CDR1 MNHEY, CDR2 SVGEGT. The CDR3 length is 13 residues. Trimming took 2 bases from V and 3 from J, leaving 5 bases between them. In TCRdb, the RACE reads were re-called with MiXCR into one record per CDR3 protein. In the table there are tens of thousands of distinct CDR3 sequences, roughly a tenth of which are singletons. The time point: pre-sensitization, week 0. Stated treatment: therapeutic diphenylcyclopropenone sensitization with weekly scalp DPC. V usage is TRBV6-2 or TRBV6-3 and J usage is TRBJ2-1; no definite D call. The specimen comprised whole blood, sampled in connection with sensitization to the hapten diphenylcyclopropenone (DPC). This receptor was taken from a woman aged 40 to 50 with alopecia areata. Some clones in this sample may be carry-over from other donors' samples. CDR3 sequence: CASSYVYYNEQFF. CDR3 DNA sequence: TGTGCCAGCAGTTACGTGTACTACAATGAGCAGTTCTTC.